The subject of this entry is one T cell receptor beta chain. Its antigen is currently unknown. These data come from a study of Ad26.COV2.S vaccination and SARS-CoV-2 variants. The overall study: Once or twice, 56 days apart, Ad26.COV2.S was delivered intramuscularly. Study-wide findings and caveats: Total T cell responses, in the TCR breadth and depth analyses, may have been underestimated.

Treatment here: roughly 20 received Ad26.COV2.S at low or high dose, single or two shots; 5 received placebo; per-sample allocation not given. The investigators took samples on day 63 after the first vaccine or placebo injection. Repertoires were generated with immunoSEQ multiplex PCR, while TCRdb's copy carries only in-frame clones and drops some. The sample includes about 350,000 clones, approximately 90% of them seen just once. The CDR3 loop spans 17 amino acids. Germline lookup yields CDR1 LGHDT and CDR2 YNNKEL (reference sequence). V was shortened by 1 base and J by 0 bases, with 15 bases between the two germline ends.

The receptor's source is a person between 18 and 65 years old who received the Ad26.COV2.S COVID-19 vaccine or a placebo. This chain joins TRBV3-1 (or the pseudogene TRBV3-2) and TRBJ1-1; possible D gene TRBD1, 6 bases. The sequencing here drew on peripheral blood, taken in a trial of Ad26.COV2.S vaccine versus placebo. CDR3 sequence reads: CASSQGFRGKMNTEAFF. In DNA form, the CDR3 reads TGTGCCAGCAGCCAAGGGTTCAGGGGAAAGATGAACACTGAAGCTTTCTTT.